What follows describes a single T cell receptor beta chain. Data came from immunoSEQ multiplex PCR; TCRdb stores just in-frame clones and leaves some out. Seen here are more than 110,000 clones, roughly 78% observed once, and the top ten hold roughly 5.6%. This sample was included in a study of blood T cell repertoires in COVID-19. Material for sequencing was PBMCs or T cells enriched from blood (not recorded which). The TCR was taken from a woman aged 45 to 65 who had recovered from COVID-19.

The chain's CDR3 is CASNPSTGDQPQHF. The CDR3 DNA reads as TGTGCCAGCAACCCAAGTACAGGGGATCAGCCCCAGCATTTT. The chain is built from TRBV28 and TRBJ1-5, with 7 nucleotides matching TRBD1. The trim removed 7 bases at V and 5 bases at J, leaving 8 bases unmatched. This CDR3 region has 14 residues. CDR1 MDHEN and CDR2 SYDVKM come from the germline V gene.